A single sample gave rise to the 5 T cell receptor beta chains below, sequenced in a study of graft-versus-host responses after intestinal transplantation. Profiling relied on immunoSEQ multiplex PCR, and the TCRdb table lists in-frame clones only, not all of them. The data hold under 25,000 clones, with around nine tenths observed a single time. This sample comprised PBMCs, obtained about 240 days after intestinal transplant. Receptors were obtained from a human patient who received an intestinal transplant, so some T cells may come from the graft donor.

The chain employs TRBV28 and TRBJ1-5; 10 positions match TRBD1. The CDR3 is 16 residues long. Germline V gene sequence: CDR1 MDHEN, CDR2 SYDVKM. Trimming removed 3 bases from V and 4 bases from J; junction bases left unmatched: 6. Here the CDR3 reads CASSLGDRGLNQPQHF. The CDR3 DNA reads TGTGCCAGCAGTTTGGGAGACAGGGGGCTTAATCAGCCCCAGCATTTT.

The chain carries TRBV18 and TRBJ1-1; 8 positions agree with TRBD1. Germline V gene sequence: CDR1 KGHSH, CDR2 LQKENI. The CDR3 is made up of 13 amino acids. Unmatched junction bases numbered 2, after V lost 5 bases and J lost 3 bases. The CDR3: CASSSGGDTEAFF. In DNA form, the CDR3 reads TGTGCCAGCTCATCAGGGGGCGACACTGAAGCTTTCTTT.

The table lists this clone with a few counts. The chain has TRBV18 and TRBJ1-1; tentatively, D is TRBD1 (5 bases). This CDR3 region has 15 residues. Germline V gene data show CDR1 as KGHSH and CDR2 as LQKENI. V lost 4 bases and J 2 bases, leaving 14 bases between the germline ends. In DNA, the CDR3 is TGTGCCAGCTCACAGGGGCCGCGGGGAAACACTGAAGCTTTCTTT. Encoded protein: CASSQGPRGNTEAFF.

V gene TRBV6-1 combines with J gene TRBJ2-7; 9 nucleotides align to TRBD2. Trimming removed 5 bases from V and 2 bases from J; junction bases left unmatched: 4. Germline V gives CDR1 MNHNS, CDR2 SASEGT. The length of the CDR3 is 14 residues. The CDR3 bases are TGTGCCAGCAGTACGACTAGCGGAACCTACGAGCAGTACTTC. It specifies CASSTTSGTYEQYF.

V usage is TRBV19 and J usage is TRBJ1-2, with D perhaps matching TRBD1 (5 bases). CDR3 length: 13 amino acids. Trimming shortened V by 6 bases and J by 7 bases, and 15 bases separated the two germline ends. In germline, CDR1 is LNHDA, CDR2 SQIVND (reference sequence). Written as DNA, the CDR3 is TGTGCCAGTAGAACAGAGGAGCAGGGTGGCTACACCTTC. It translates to CASRTEEQGGYTF.